This T cell receptor beta chain is from a study of T cell changes during pregnancy in multiple sclerosis. This clone was observed a single time. Germline V gives CDR1 GTSNPN, CDR2 SVGIG (reference sequence). The CDR3 has 16 amino acids. V trimming: 0 bases; J trimming: 4 bases; junction bases outside the gene matches: 6. Method: immunoSEQ multiplex PCR; TCRdb's copy keeps in-frame clones and lacks some. The data hold around 56,000 clones, with 75% to 95% observed a single time. The rearrangement links TRBV30 to TRBJ2-2, with 9 bases that match TRBD2. The source was peripheral blood, collected in the first trimester of pregnancy. The TCR was taken from a female donor in good health, enrolled as a control in a pregnancy study. In DNA, the CDR3 is TGTGCCTGGAGTGTATTGCGGGGGGGCCCCACCGGGGAGCTGTTTTTT. Its protein is CAWSVLRGGPTGELFF.